This TCR beta chain was observed in a study of T cells in localized non-small cell lung cancer. The sample holds one count of this clone. Its antigen is as yet unknown. Using immunoSEQ multiplex PCR, the repertoire was profiled, and TCRdb retains in-frame clones only, with some absent. The sample carries about 11,000 clones, over 90% recorded once. Study-level points and caveats: Adjacent lung had a median roughly 61 of the 100 largest tumor clones. Clonality peaked in uninvolved adjacent lung rather than tumor. Sequence data derive from only one tumor region, so heterogeneity remains possible.

The CDR3 runs to 14 residues. CDR1 is SGHNT, CDR2 YENEEA, per germline. V lost 0 bases and J 5 bases, leaving 10 bases between the germline ends. This sequence originates from a male donor aged 60 or older with stage III lung adenocarcinoma. The chain is built from TRBV11-3 and TRBJ1-1; a possible D gene is TRBD1 (5 bases). The specimen was peripheral blood, collected before any cancer treatment. The CDR3 here is CASSLDPGQTEAFF. The CDR3 nucleotides read TGTGCCAGCAGCTTAGATCCGGGGCAGACTGAAGCTTTCTTT.